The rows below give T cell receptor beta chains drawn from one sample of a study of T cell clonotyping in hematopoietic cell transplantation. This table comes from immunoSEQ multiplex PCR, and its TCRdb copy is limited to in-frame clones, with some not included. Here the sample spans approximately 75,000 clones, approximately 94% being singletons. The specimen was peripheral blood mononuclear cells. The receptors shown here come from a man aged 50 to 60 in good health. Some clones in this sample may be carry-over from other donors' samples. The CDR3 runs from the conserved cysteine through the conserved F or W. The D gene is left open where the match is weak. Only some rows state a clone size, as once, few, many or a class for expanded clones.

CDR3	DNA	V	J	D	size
CASSQESGPGLAYEQYF	TGCGCCAGCAGCCAAGAAAGTGGTCCAGGACTAGCCTACGAGCAGTACTTC	TRBV4-1	TRBJ2-7	TRBD2	.
CASSFGGLSTEAFF	TGTGCCAGCAGTTTTGGGGGCTTGAGCACTGAAGCTTTCTTT	TRBV27	TRBJ1-1	.	.
CASSLYGGDSSNEKLFF	TGTGCCAGCAGTTTATATGGCGGGGACAGCTCTAATGAAAAACTGTTTTTT	TRBV27	TRBJ1-4	TRBD1	.
CASSVAQGDTGELFF	TGTGCCAGCAGCGTAGCCCAGGGAGACACCGGGGAGCTGTTTTTT	TRBV9	TRBJ2-2	.	.
CASSLRGQGSDTQYF	TGTGCCAGCAGCTTAAGGGGACAGGGCTCAGATACGCAGTATTTT	TRBV7-9	TRBJ2-3	TRBD1	.
CASRNKGGERKAFF	TGTGCCAGCAGGAACAAGGGGGGCGAGCGTAAAGCTTTCTTT	TRBV13	TRBJ1-1	.	once
CASSLAGTGGHEQYF	TGCGCCAGCAGCTTAGCCGGGACAGGTGGCCATGAGCAGTACTTC	TRBV5-1	TRBJ2-7	TRBD1	.
CASQQSFNEKLFF	TGTGCCAGTCAACAGTCATTTAATGAAAAACTGTTTTTT	TRBV7-2	TRBJ1-4	.	.
CASNDGRGNTEAFF	TGTGCCAGCAATGACGGCAGGGGAAACACTGAAGCTTTCTTT	TRBV28	TRBJ1-1	.	.
CSVGNDQTEAFF	TGCAGCGTGGGAAACGACCAAACTGAAGCTTTCTTT	TRBV29-1	TRBJ1-1	.	.
CASSATGGWADTQYF	TGTGCCAGCAGTGCAACGGGAGGTTGGGCAGATACGCAGTATTTT	TRBV25-1	TRBJ2-3	TRBD2	.
CASSWGHLSSYEQYF	TGTGCCAGTAGTTGGGGACACCTGAGCTCCTACGAGCAGTACTTC	TRBV19	TRBJ2-7	.	.
CASSFRTGLAGGIVYEQYF	TGCGCCAGCAGCTTCCGGACAGGACTAGCGGGGGGGATTGTCTACGAGCAGTACTTC	TRBV5-1	TRBJ2-7	TRBD2	.
CASSFTQGATEAFF	TGTGCCAGCAGCTTTACACAGGGGGCCACTGAAGCTTTCTTT	TRBV7-2	TRBJ1-1	TRBD1	once
CASSTRTKYSYEQYF	TGTGCCAGCAGCACTCGGACTAAATACTCCTACGAGCAGTACTTC	TRBV21-1	TRBJ2-7	.	.
CASSQVDLGFRYNEQFF	TGCGCCAGCAGCCAAGTCGACCTCGGATTCAGATACAATGAGCAGTTCTTC	TRBV4-1	TRBJ2-1	.	.
CASSPGTGANTEAFF	TGTGCCAGCTCACCGGGAACAGGGGCGAACACTGAAGCTTTCTTT	TRBV18	TRBJ1-1	TRBD1	once
CASRERGPYEQYF	TGTGCCAGCAGGGAGCGGGGTCCCTACGAGCAGTACTTC	TRBV6-5	TRBJ2-7	TRBD2	.
CSARRTDTQYF	TGCAGTGCCCGACGGACCGATACGCAGTATTTT	TRBV20-1	TRBJ2-3	.	.
CASSRVPSGRTEQFF	TGCGCCAGCTCCAGGGTCCCTAGCGGGAGGACTGAGCAGTTCTTC	TRBV4-3	TRBJ2-1	TRBD2	.
CASSPKSGSSYNEQFF	TGTGCCAGCAGCCCCAAAAGCGGGAGCTCCTACAATGAGCAGTTCTTC	TRBV7-8	TRBJ2-1	TRBD2	.
CASSLAGVTGELFF	TGTGCCAGCAGCTTAGCGGGAGTAACCGGGGAGCTGTTTTTT	TRBV7-6	TRBJ2-2	.	.
CASSPQDSSYEQYF	TGTGCCAGCTCACCACAGGATAGCTCCTACGAGCAGTACTTC	TRBV18	TRBJ2-7	.	.
CASSLAQAQGTTGELFF	TGTGCCAGCAGCTTAGCGCAAGCCCAGGGGACAACCGGGGAGCTGTTTTTT	TRBV7-9	TRBJ2-2	.	.
CASSLLSGTTGQPQHF	TGTGCCAGCAGCTTACTGTCCGGGACAACGGGGCAGCCCCAGCATTTT	TRBV7-2	TRBJ1-5	.	.
CASQSTDPNTGELFF	TGTGCCTCACAGTCGACGGATCCGAACACCGGGGAGCTGTTTTTT	TRBV2	TRBJ2-2	.	.
CASSLTGSQPQHF	TGTGCCAGCAGCTTAACAGGGAGTCAGCCCCAGCATTTT	TRBV7-8	TRBJ1-5	.	.
CASSFGQDNEQFF	TGCGCCAGCAGCTTTGGACAGGACAATGAGCAGTTCTTC	TRBV5-1	TRBJ2-1	TRBD1	.
CASSPPPMGYTF	TGTGCCAGCAGTCCACCGCCTATGGGCTACACCTTC	TRBV28	TRBJ1-2	.	once
CASSATSYEQYF	TGTGCCAGCAGCGCAACCTCCTACGAGCAGTACTTC	TRBV11-2	TRBJ2-7	.	.
CAWSVRGTGELFF	TGTGCCTGGAGTGTAAGAGGGACCGGGGAGCTGTTTTTT	TRBV30	TRBJ2-2	.	.
CASSRLTENTEAFF	TGCGCCAGCAGCCGACTGACGGAAAACACTGAAGCTTTCTTT	TRBV4-1	TRBJ1-1	.	.
CASSELAGGPETQYF	TGTGCCAGCAGTGAACTAGCGGGGGGGCCAGAGACCCAGTACTTC	TRBV6-1	TRBJ2-5	TRBD2	.
CASSWTSGGLYEQYF	TGTGCCAGCAGTTGGACTAGCGGAGGACTTTACGAGCAGTACTTC	TRBV2	TRBJ2-7	TRBD2	.
CASSEEWRSPLHF	TGTGCCAGCAGTGAAGAATGGCGGTCACCCCTCCACTTT	TRBV2	TRBJ1-6	.	.
CASSSSHITDTQYF	TGTGCCAGCAGTTCGTCCCACATAACAGATACGCAGTATTTT	TRBV27	TRBJ2-3	.	.
CASSLAAEGGYTF	TGTGCCAGCAGCTTAGCCGCTGAGGGTGGCTACACCTTC	TRBV7-3	TRBJ1-2	.	.
CASSQASGRAQETQYF	TGCGCCAGCAGCCAAGCTAGCGGGAGGGCCCAAGAGACCCAGTACTTC	TRBV4-3	TRBJ2-5	TRBD2	.
CASSLTGVQYF	TGTGCCAGCTCGTTGACAGGGGTGCAGTACTTC	TRBV5-6	TRBJ2-7	TRBD1	.
CACSGLAGDSSYNEQFF	TGTGCCTGTTCGGGACTAGCGGGAGACAGCTCCTACAATGAGCAGTTCTTC	TRBV30	TRBJ2-1	TRBD2	.
CASSQPHGRFNYGYTF	TGTGCCAGCAGCCAACCCCACGGACGATTTAACTATGGCTACACCTTC	TRBV14	TRBJ1-2	.	.
CSVERTGDTEAFF	TGCAGCGTGGAAAGGACAGGGGATACTGAAGCTTTCTTT	TRBV29-1	TRBJ1-1	TRBD1	.